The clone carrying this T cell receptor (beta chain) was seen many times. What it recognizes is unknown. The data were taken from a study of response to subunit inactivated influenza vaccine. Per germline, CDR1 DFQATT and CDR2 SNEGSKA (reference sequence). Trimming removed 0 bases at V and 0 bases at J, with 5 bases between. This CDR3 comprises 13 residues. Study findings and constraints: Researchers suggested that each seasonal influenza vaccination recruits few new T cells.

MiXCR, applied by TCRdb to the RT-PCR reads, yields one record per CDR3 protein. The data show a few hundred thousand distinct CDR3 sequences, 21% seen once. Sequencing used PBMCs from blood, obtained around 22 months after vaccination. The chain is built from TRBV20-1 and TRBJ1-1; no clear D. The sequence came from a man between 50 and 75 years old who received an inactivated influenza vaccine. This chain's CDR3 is CSARDRLNTEAFF. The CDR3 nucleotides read TGCAGTGCTAGAGACAGGTTGAACACTGAAGCTTTCTTT.